This passage covers 28 T cell receptor beta chains from one sample sequenced in a study of shared clonotypes between healthy human individuals. Generated by immunoSEQ multiplex PCR, the TCRdb table keeps only in-frame clones and is missing some. The data show 2,100,000 or so clones, about 94% seen once. The sequenced sample was naive CD4+ T cells sorted from blood. Subset of the sample: CD45RA+ positively selected. The receptor set was obtained from a man between 18 and 35 years old in good health.

This clone was recorded only once. The chain employs TRBV7-3 and TRBJ1-2; D is unclear. There are 15 residues in the CDR3. In germline, CDR1 is SGHTA, CDR2 FQGTGA. V shed 2 bases and J shed 4 bases, with 14 bases lying between them. The chain's CDR3 is CASSLGLGISYGYTF. The CDR3 DNA sequence: TGTGCCAGCAGCTTAGGCTTGGGGATAAGCTATGGCTACACCTTC.

The chain couples TRBV11-2 to TRBJ2-5; a weak D match, TRBD2 (5 bases). Trimming removed 0 bases from V and 5 bases from J, with 16 bases in between. From germline, CDR1 is SGHAT and CDR2 FQNNGV. This CDR3 spans 16 amino acids. CDR3 nucleotides: TGTGCCAGCAGCTTAGAAATAACCCCGAGGGCGGAGACCCAGTACTTC. Translation gives CASSLEITPRAETQYF. Drawing the rest from reference TRBV11-2 and TRBJ2-5, the complete variable domain is EAGVAQSPRYKIIEKRQSVAFWCNPISGHATLYWYQQILGQGPKLLIQFQNNGVVDDSQLPKDRFSAERLKGVDSTLKIQPAKLEDSAVYLCASSLEITPRAETQYFGPGTRLLVL.

The J gene is TRBJ1-2, the V gene TRBV5-6; D possibly corresponds to TRBD1 (6 bases). Trimming shortened V by 2 bases and J by 8 bases, and 16 bases separated the two germline ends. The CDR3 runs to 14 residues. Germline CDR1 is SGHDT and CDR2 is YYEEEE. CDR3 in DNA: TGTGCCAGCAGCTTCAACAGGGTAACGGGAGGCTACACCTTC. Residues: CASSFNRVTGGYTF.

This chain connects TRBV7-2 to TRBJ2-3, with D perhaps TRBD1 (5 bases). V gave up 1 base and J gave up 4 bases, with 9 bases separating them. This CDR3 region has 14 residues. The germline V gene has CDR1 SGHTA and CDR2 FQGNSA. The CDR3 loop reads CASSLGQGSDTQYF. The CDR3 DNA sequence: TGTGCCAGCAGCTTAGGGCAGGGATCAGATACGCAGTATTTT.

The chain links TRBV6-1 to TRBJ2-1; TRBD2 agrees at 7 bases. The CDR3 runs to 12 residues. With 11 bases clipped from V and 4 bases from J, the junction kept 5 bases outside the gene matches. Germline loops: CDR1 MNHNS, CDR2 SASEGT. DNA of the CDR3: TGTGCCGTAGACGGGGGGTACAATGAGCAGTTCTTC. Protein: CAVDGGYNEQFF.

CDR3 protein: CATSRDPGFEQYF. DNA for the CDR3: TGTGCCACCAGCAGAGATCCGGGGTTCGAGCAGTACTTC. J is TRBJ2-7 and V is TRBV15, with a tentative D call TRBD2 (5 bases). CDR3 length equals 13 residues. Germline CDR1 reads LNHNV; CDR2 reads YYDKDF (reference sequence). Trimming left V 0 bases short and J 6 bases short, with 9 bases between.

The chain couples TRBV2 to TRBJ2-2; the D is unclear. This CDR3 spans 14 amino acids. Germline assignment: CDR1 SNHLY and CDR2 FYNNEI. Trimming stripped 8 bases from V and 4 bases from J, with 14 bases between. DNA of the CDR3: TGTGCCAGCGTGGGATTTCGGGCCACCGGGGAGCTGTTTTTT. This codes for CASVGFRATGELFF.

With respect to this clone: This specimen includes other DNA sequences encoding the same CDR3. The chain carries TRBV5-1 and TRBJ2-2; D is possibly TRBD2 (6 bases). The germline V gene has CDR1 SGHRS and CDR2 YFSETQ. This CDR3 is 14 amino acids long. Trimming shortened V by 4 bases and J by 3 bases, and 10 bases separated the two germline ends. CDR3 residues: CASSRRGDTGELFF. The CDR3 DNA is TGCGCCAGCAGCAGGCGGGGAGACACCGGGGAGCTGTTTTTT.

The CDR3 loop is CASSTDSLNTIYF. The CDR3 bases are TGCGCCAGCAGCACGGACAGCCTAAACACCATATATTTT. The chain links TRBV5-1 to TRBJ1-3, with D tentatively TRBD1 (6 bases). The CDR3 loop spans 13 amino acids. CDR1 is SGHRS and CDR2 is YFSETQ in the germline V gene. The germline V and J ends were trimmed by 4 bases and 6 bases, with 11 bases remaining between them.

The chain uses TRBV7-2 and TRBJ2-7; maybe TRBD1 (7 bases). V lost 2 bases and J lost 5, with 13 bases in between. The germline V gene encodes CDR1 SGHTA and CDR2 FQGNSA. The CDR3 covers 14 residues. CDR3 residues: CASSLSGRGDEQYF. CDR3 DNA: TGTGCCAGCAGCTTAAGTGGCAGGGGGGACGAGCAGTACTTC. Combining the CDR3 with reference TRBV7-2 and TRBJ2-7 gives the whole variable domain GAGVSQSPSNKVTEKGKDVELRCDPISGHTALYWYRQSLGQGLEFLIYFQGNSAPDKSGLPSDRFSAERTGGSVSTLTIQRTQQEDSAVYLCASSLSGRGDEQYFGPGTRLTVT.

The gene calls are TRBV28 and TRBJ1-5; D perhaps matches TRBD1 (6 bases). The CDR3 sequence is 15 residues long. The V end lost 3 bases, the J end lost 4 bases, and 13 bases lay between the germline ends. Looked up from germline, CDR1 is MDHEN and CDR2 is SYDVKM. CDR3 protein: CASSFLGQLNQPQHF. The CDR3 bases are TGTGCCAGCAGTTTCCTTGGACAGCTAAATCAGCCCCAGCATTTT.

As regards this clone: The sample carries other DNA sequences with the same CDR3. The V and J genes are TRBV10-3 and TRBJ1-4, with D hard to call. Per germline, CDR1 ENHRY and CDR2 SYGVKD. V was cut by 0 bases and J by 3 bases, with 8 bases left in between. The CDR3 consists of 15 residues. The CDR3 region is CAISESGGSNEKLFF. CDR3 nucleotide sequence: TGTGCCATCAGTGAGTCTGGAGGGTCTAATGAAAAACTGTTTTTT.

The rearrangement links TRBV4-3 to TRBJ2-7, with 8 bases that match TRBD1. With 5 bases clipped from V and 3 bases from J, the junction kept 9 bases outside the gene matches. CDR3 length equals 15 residues. Germline CDR1 is LGHNA and CDR2 is YSLEER. The CDR3 DNA follows: TGCGCCAGCAGCTACGGGAACACAGGGGGCTACGAGCAGTACTTC. Protein sequence: CASSYGNTGGYEQYF.

The chain employs TRBV5-1 and TRBJ1-4; D uncertain. V was trimmed by 3 bases and J by 5 bases, leaving 14 bases between them. The germline gives CDR1 SGHRS, CDR2 YFSETQ. The CDR3 runs 15 residues. The CDR3 spells CASSYRTDKNEKLFF. CDR3 coding DNA: TGCGCCAGCAGCTACCGGACTGATAAGAATGAAAAACTGTTTTTT. Based on the CDR3 plus reference TRBV5-1 and TRBJ1-4, the full variable domain is KAGVTQTPRYLIKTRGQQVTLSCSPISGHRSVSWYQQTPGQGLQFLFEYFSETQRNKGNFPGRFSGRQFSNSRSEMNVSTLELGDSALYLCASSYRTDKNEKLFFGSGTQLSVL.

This sequence joins TRBV6-5 and TRBJ2-7, with a weak D call TRBD2 (5 bases). Trimming took 5 bases from V and 3 from J, leaving 14 bases between them. The CDR3 runs 14 residues. Per the germline V gene, CDR1 is MNHEY and CDR2 is SVGAGI. The CDR3 sequence: CASSEGYRGYEQYF. As DNA, the CDR3 is TGTGCCAGCAGTGAGGGTTACCGGGGCTACGAGCAGTACTTC.

The chain combines TRBV28 with TRBJ1-1; no definite D call. V dropped 5 bases and J dropped 0 bases, with 13 bases sitting between them. Germline V gene data show CDR1 as MDHEN and CDR2 as SYDVKM. The CDR3 length is 15 residues. The CDR3 DNA reads as TGTGCCAGCAGTCAAACAGCTCCGATGAACACTGAAGCTTTCTTT. Translation: CASSQTAPMNTEAFF.

The V call is TRBV28, the J call TRBJ2-7, with D tentatively TRBD2 (6 bases). Germline V lookup: CDR1 MDHEN, CDR2 SYDVKM. This CDR3 contains 15 residues. The V and J ends lost 8 bases and 7 bases respectively, with 24 bases between them. CDR3 residues: CASRIAGTPSREQYF. The CDR3 DNA follows: TGTGCCAGCCGGATAGCCGGGACTCCTTCGAGGGAGCAGTACTTC.

V usage is TRBV9 and J usage is TRBJ2-7, with D hard to call. V was clipped by 3 bases and J by 0 bases, with 10 bases between them. This CDR3 spans 14 amino acids. Germline V lookup: CDR1 SGDLS, CDR2 YYNGEE. CDR3 DNA sequence: TGTGCCAGCAGCGCAGGACGGCACTCCTACGAGCAGTACTTC. Its protein is CASSAGRHSYEQYF.

J is TRBJ1-6 and V is TRBV21-1; the D segment call TRBD1 is taken from the table without a DNA check. TRBV21-1 is a pseudogene segment. This CDR3 has 18 residues. CDR3: CASSKVSGQSSYNSPLHF. The CDR3 nucleotides are TGTGCCAGCAGCAAAGTTTCCGGACAAAGCTCCTATAATTCACCCCTCCACTTT.

The chain links TRBV29-1 to TRBJ2-7; 7 bases agree with TRBD1. The germline V gene encodes CDR1 SQVTM and CDR2 ANQGSEA. The CDR3 covers 12 residues. The junction had 6 bases not matched to a gene; V was cut back by 4 bases and J by 6 bases. The CDR3 sequence is CSVGVTGREQYF. DNA of the CDR3: TGCAGCGTTGGGGTGACAGGGCGCGAGCAGTACTTC.

The rearrangement joins TRBV10-3 to TRBJ2-3; no clear D. Germline CDR1 and CDR2: ENHRY and SYGVKD. V lost 0 bases to trimming and J lost 2 bases, with 9 bases between them. The CDR3 consists of 15 residues. DNA of the CDR3: TGTGCCATCAGTGAGTCAGGCAAAACCACAGATACGCAGTATTTT. Encoded protein: CAISESGKTTDTQYF.

Remarks on this clone: Other DNA sequences in this specimen translate into the identical CDR3. J is TRBJ1-1 and V is TRBV7-2; maybe TRBD1 (5 bases). CDR3 size: 13 residues. V was clipped by 5 bases and J by 2 bases, with 9 bases between them. Looked up from germline, CDR1 is SGHTA and CDR2 is FQGNSA. DNA of the CDR3: TGTGCCAGCAGCCCGCAGGGAAACACTGAAGCTTTCTTT. Translated: CASSPQGNTEAFF.

The chain links TRBV2 to TRBJ1-2, with 9 bases that match TRBD1. The germline V gene encodes CDR1 SNHLY and CDR2 FYNNEI. V shed 11 bases, J shed 5 bases, and the junction held 12 bases outside the gene matches. The CDR3 sequence is 14 residues long. CDR3 coding DNA: TGTGCCTCTCAAAGGGGGACAGGGCGATATGGCTACACCTTC. Translating gives CASQRGTGRYGYTF.

Turning to this clone: Within the sample, other DNA sequences also encode this same CDR3. The V and J genes are TRBV30 and TRBJ2-5; no firm D call. CDR3 size: 11 residues. Germline CDR1 is GTSNPN and CDR2 is SVGIG (reference sequence). Trimming stripped 0 bases from V and 4 bases from J, with 3 bases between. CDR3 loop: CAWSVLETQYF. CDR3 DNA: TGTGCCTGGAGTGTATTAGAGACCCAGTACTTC.

The rearrangement links TRBV6-1 to TRBJ1-2, with TRBD1 matching 7 bases. The germline CDR1 and CDR2 sequences are MNHNS and SASEGT. Unmatched junction bases numbered 5, after V lost 8 bases and J lost 5 bases. This CDR3 region has 12 residues. Here the CDR3 reads CASEEGAYGYTF. The CDR3 region has the DNA TGTGCCAGCGAGGAGGGGGCGTATGGCTACACCTTC.

The chain employs TRBV7-2 and TRBJ2-7; D might be TRBD1 or TRBD2, each matching 5 bases. The CDR3 is 15 amino acids. Trimming removed 5 bases from V and 3 bases from J, with 17 bases in between. Germline CDR1 reads SGHTA; CDR2 reads FQGNSA. The CDR3 here is CASSPQRGVGYEQYF. CDR3 coding DNA: TGTGCCAGCAGCCCCCAGCGAGGGGTGGGCTACGAGCAGTACTTC.

The V call is TRBV10-1, the J call TRBJ2-1, with 8 bases aligning to TRBD2. CDR1 WNHNN and CDR2 SYGVQD come from the germline V gene (reference sequence). The V segment lost 4 bases and the J segment 2 bases; nucleotides outside the gene matches: 7. The CDR3 spans 16 residues. The CDR3 nucleotides are TGCGCCAGCAGTGGTATGGATAGCGGGACCTACAATGAGCAGTTCTTC. Amino acids: CASSGMDSGTYNEQFF.

Turning to this clone: Other DNA sequences of this sample code for an identical CDR3. The genes are TRBV5-1 and TRBJ1-2; 7 bases match TRBD1. J was trimmed by 3 bases and V by 0 bases; bases with no gene match: 2. The CDR3 covers 14 residues. Per the germline V gene, CDR1 is SGHRS and CDR2 is YFSETQ. The CDR3 region is CASSLAGGDYGYTF. The CDR3, as DNA: TGCGCCAGCAGCTTGGCAGGGGGTGACTATGGCTACACCTTC. The entire variable domain, with the rest obtained from reference TRBV5-1 and TRBJ1-2, is as follows: KAGVTQTPRYLIKTRGQQVTLSCSPISGHRSVSWYQQTPGQGLQFLFEYFSETQRNKGNFPGRFSGRQFSNSRSEMNVSTLELGDSALYLCASSLAGGDYGYTFGSGTRLTVV.